A single sample gave rise to the 6 T cell receptor beta chains below, sequenced in a study of shared clonotypes between healthy human individuals (dated by TCRdb to 2018 to 2021). Libraries were built with the immunoSEQ multiplex PCR assay. The table was pulled from immuneACCESS by TCRdb, which kept in-frame rearrangements only. Such tables lose some clones; where checked, under half of the loss comes from unresolved V genes, and the rest has no known cause. This sample comprises some 500,000 clones, around 79% of them detected only once. The ten top clones hold approximately 12% of the sample. The sequenced sample was PBMCs. These receptors came from a middle-aged woman in good health. Some clones in this sample may be carry-over from other donors' samples.

The V gene is TRBV10-3, the J gene TRBJ2-3, with 7 nucleotides matching TRBD1. There are 12 residues in the CDR3. In germline, CDR1 is ENHRY, CDR2 SYGVKD. V was pared by 8 bases and J by 4 bases, with 3 bases of the junction left unmatched. CDR3: CAIGTDADTQYF. CDR3 bases: TGTGCCATCGGGACAGACGCAGATACGCAGTATTTT.

Worth noting for this clone: This same CDR3 is encoded by further DNA sequences in the sample. The J gene is TRBJ2-2, the V gene TRBV25-1; D is unresolved. V shed 2 bases and J shed 1 base, with 2 bases lying between them. From germline, CDR1 is MGHDK and CDR2 SYGVNS. The CDR3 runs 13 residues. CDR3 sequence: CASSERNTGELFF. The CDR3 region has the DNA TGTGCCAGCAGTGAAAGGAACACCGGGGAGCTGTTTTTT.

This clone was seen more than once but under ten times. The chain combines TRBV27 with TRBJ1-1; D is possibly TRBD1 (6 bases). V dropped 3 bases and J dropped 3 bases, with 8 bases sitting between them. Germline V gene data show CDR1 as MNHEY and CDR2 as SMNVEV (reference sequence). This CDR3 is built from 13 residues. The CDR3 loop is CASSLGADTEAFF. The CDR3 nucleotides are TGTGCCAGCAGTTTGGGGGCGGACACTGAAGCTTTCTTT.

The chain is built from TRBV29-1 and TRBJ2-1; 8 positions agree with TRBD2. CDR3 length equals 17 residues. The V and J ends lost 4 bases and 0 bases, in that order; junction bases with no gene match: 11. Looked up from germline, CDR1 is SQVTM and CDR2 is ANQGSEA. DNA of the CDR3: TGCAGCGTTGTTGGGGGGACTAGTGGGAGCTCCTACAATGAGCAGTTCTTC. This sequence encodes CSVVGGTSGSSYNEQFF.

This rearrangement joins TRBV5-1 to TRBJ1-2; D unclear. CDR1 and CDR2 from the germline V gene are SGHRS and YFSETQ. V was cut by 0 bases and J by 8 bases, with 14 bases left in between. There are 14 residues in the CDR3. For the CDR3, the DNA is TGCGCCAGCAGCTTGGCCGCGGAACTAGGGGGCTACACCTTC. This sequence encodes CASSLAAELGGYTF.

This clone was found many times. The chain joins TRBV6-5 to TRBJ2-7; D is unresolved. CDR1 and CDR2 from the germline V gene are MNHEY and SVGAGI. The CDR3 length is 11 residues. V lost 6 bases and J 7 bases, leaving 10 bases between the germline ends. CDR3 nucleotides: TGTGCCAGCAGGACCTTTGGGGAGCAGTACTTC. Translating it yields CASRTFGEQYF.